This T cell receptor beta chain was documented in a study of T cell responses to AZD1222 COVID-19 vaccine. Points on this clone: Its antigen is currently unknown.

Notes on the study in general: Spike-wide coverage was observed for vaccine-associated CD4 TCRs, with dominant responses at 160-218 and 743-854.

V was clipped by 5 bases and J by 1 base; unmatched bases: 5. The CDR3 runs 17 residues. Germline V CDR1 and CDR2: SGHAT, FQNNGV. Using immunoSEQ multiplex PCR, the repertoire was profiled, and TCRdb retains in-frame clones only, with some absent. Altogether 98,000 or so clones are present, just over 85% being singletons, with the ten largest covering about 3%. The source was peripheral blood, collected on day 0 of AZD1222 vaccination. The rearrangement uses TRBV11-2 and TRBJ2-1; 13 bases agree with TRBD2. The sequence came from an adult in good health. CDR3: CASSRTSGGYSYNEQFF. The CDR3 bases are TGTGCCAGCAGCCGGACTAGCGGGGGTTATTCCTACAATGAGCAGTTCTTC.